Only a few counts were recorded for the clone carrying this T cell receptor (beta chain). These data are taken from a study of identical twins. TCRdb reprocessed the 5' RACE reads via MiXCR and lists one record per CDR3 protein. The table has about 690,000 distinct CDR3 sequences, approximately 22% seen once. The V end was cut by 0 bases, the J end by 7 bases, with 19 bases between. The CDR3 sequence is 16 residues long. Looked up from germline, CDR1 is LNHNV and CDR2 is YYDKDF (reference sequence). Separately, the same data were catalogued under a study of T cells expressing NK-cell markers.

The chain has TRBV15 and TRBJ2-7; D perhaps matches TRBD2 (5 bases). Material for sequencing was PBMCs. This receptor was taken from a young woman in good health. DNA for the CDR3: TGTGCCACCAGCAGAGATAGTGTGGACTCCCCTCGTGAGCAGTACTTC. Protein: CATSRDSVDSPREQYF. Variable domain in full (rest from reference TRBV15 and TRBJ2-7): DAMVIQNPRYQVTQFGKPVTLSCSQTLNHNVMYWYQQKSSQAPKLLFHYYDKDFNNEADTPDNFQSRRPNTSFCFLDIRSPGLGDTAMYLCATSRDSVDSPREQYFGPGTRLTVT.